The 18 T cell receptor beta chains listed next were all sequenced from one sample in a study of post-analysis software for immune sequencing data. Unique-molecular-identifier-tagged TCR beta cDNA libraries were used. TCRdb ran MiXCR on the PCR reads and lists one entry per CDR3 protein. The sample contains fewer than 600,000 distinct CDR3 sequences, approximately 46% of which appear only once. Points from the study as a whole: The five TRBV segments detected at higher frequency in patients than in controls included TRBV5-6, TRBV5-1 and TRBV20-1.

Their specific antigens are unknown. The sequenced material came from blood. These receptors originate from a girl aged 5 to 17 with multiple sclerosis.

The CDR3 region is CASSLLGEAQFF. CDR3 bases: TGTGCCAGCAGCTTATTGGGTGAGGCGCAGTTCTTC. This sequence joins TRBV7-3 and TRBJ2-1, with D uncertain. Germline loops: CDR1 SGHTA, CDR2 FQGTGA. Trimming pared 2 bases from V and 12 bases from J, leaving 11 bases between. The CDR3 runs 12 residues.

The J gene is TRBJ2-1, the V gene TRBV3-1; TRBD2 matches at 7 bases. CDR3 length: 17 residues. Germline trimming cut 3 bases from V and 0 bases from J; bases unmatched to any gene: 8. In germline, CDR1 is LGHDT, CDR2 YNNKEL (reference sequence). For the CDR3, the DNA is TGTGCCAGCAGCCAGACCACGGGAGGCCTCTCCTACAATGAGCAGTTCTTC. This sequence encodes CASSQTTGGLSYNEQFF.

This clonotype was detected a few times. The chain carries TRBV5-1 and TRBJ2-4, with TRBD2 identical over 14 bases. CDR3 length: 16 amino acids. The trim removed 0 bases at V and 9 bases at J, leaving 5 bases unmatched. In germline, CDR1 is SGHRS, CDR2 YFSETQ. The CDR3 nucleotides are TGCGCCAGCAGCTTGGAGACTAGCGGGAGGGCCGGCATTCAGTACTTC. This gives the protein CASSLETSGRAGIQYF.

This chain connects TRBV4-2 to TRBJ2-3; 9 bases are shared with TRBD1. The length of the CDR3 is 14 residues. With V trimmed by 4 bases and J by 6 bases, 5 bases remained unmatched. Germline V lookup: CDR1 LGHNA, CDR2 YNFKEQ. CDR3 DNA sequence: TGTGCCAGCAGCCGAGGACAGGGGATGGATACGCAGTATTTT. Residues: CASSRGQGMDTQYF.

This clonotype was detected many times. The CDR3 sequence is CASGQETQYF. The CDR3 nucleotides are TGTGCCAGCGGTCAAGAGACCCAGTACTTC. The chain employs TRBV10-3 and TRBJ2-5; D is unclear. The CDR3 length is 10 residues. The V gene lost 10 bases and the J gene lost 2 bases, with 5 bases spanning the gap. The germline V gene encodes CDR1 ENHRY and CDR2 SYGVKD.

The rearrangement joins TRBV4-3 to TRBJ2-1; 9 nucleotides line up with TRBD2. V shed 2 bases, J shed 9 bases, and the junction held 8 bases outside the gene matches. The CDR3 is 15 residues long. Germline CDR1 LGHNA, CDR2 YSLEER. CDR3 DNA sequence: TGCGCCAGCAGCCAACCGATAGCGGGAGCGAGTGAGCAGTTCTTC. Translating gives CASSQPIAGASEQFF.

This clonotype was recorded a few times. This sequence joins TRBV7-6 and TRBJ2-1, with a weak D call TRBD1 (6 bases). This CDR3 has 14 amino acids. Germline-derived CDR1 and CDR2 are SGHVS and FNYEAQ. V was clipped by 0 bases and J by 9 bases, with 12 bases between them. The CDR3 nucleotides read TGTGCCAGCAGCTTAGCCCGGACAGTCCGTGAGCAGTTCTTC. Residues: CASSLARTVREQFF.

Only a few counts were recorded for this clonotype. The CDR3 reads CASSQDVRPSSYEQYF. The CDR3 DNA follows: TGCGCCAGCAGCCAAGATGTGCGACCAAGCTCCTACGAGCAGTACTTC. V usage is TRBV4-1 and J usage is TRBJ2-7; D uncertain. CDR1 and CDR2 from the germline V gene are MGHRA and YSYEKL. CDR3 length: 16 amino acids. V lost 0 bases and J lost 0, with 12 bases in between.

The V and J genes are TRBV5-1 and TRBJ2-5; D unresolved. V lost 0 bases and J 5 bases, leaving 11 bases between the germline ends. The CDR3 is 14 amino acids. CDR1 is SGHRS and CDR2 is YFSETQ in the germline V gene. The CDR3 reads CASSLDSTRETQYF. The DNA of the CDR3 is TGCGCCAGCAGCTTGGACTCTACCAGGGAGACCCAGTACTTC.

This sequence joins TRBV7-9 and TRBJ1-5; perhaps TRBD1 as D (6 bases). Germline V lookup: CDR1 SEHNR, CDR2 FQNEAQ (reference sequence). Between the trimmed V and J ends, which lost 5 bases and 6 bases, there was a span of 20 bases. The CDR3 loop spans 16 amino acids. The CDR3 here is CASSLSTGTSLQPQHF. CDR3 nucleotide sequence: TGTGCCAGCAGCCTCTCCACAGGGACATCGCTTCAGCCCCAGCATTTT.

The chain carries TRBV6-6 and TRBJ1-2, with 12 nucleotides matching TRBD1. Losses at the gene ends were 6 bases for V and 4 bases for J; bases not matched to a gene: 9. The CDR3 covers 16 residues. Germline V lookup: CDR1 MNHNY, CDR2 SVGAGI (reference sequence). The CDR3 nucleotides are TGTGCCAGCAGACCGGGACAGGGGGCGCTTATCTATGGCTACACCTTC. It is translated as CASRPGQGALIYGYTF.

This clonotype was seen once. CDR3 amino acids: CASSLISWPIGELFF. CDR3 bases: TGCGCCAGCAGCCTCATCTCATGGCCCATCGGGGAGCTGTTTTTT. V gene TRBV5-1 combines with J gene TRBJ2-2; D gene uncertain. The CDR3 covers 15 residues. Trimming shortened V by 4 bases and J by 7 bases, and 17 bases separated the two germline ends. Germline V gives CDR1 SGHRS, CDR2 YFSETQ.

The chain combines TRBV20-1 with TRBJ2-7; TRBD2 agrees at 8 bases. Germline trimming cut 3 bases from V and 5 bases from J; bases unmatched to any gene: 6. The CDR3 sequence is 13 residues long. Germline CDR1 reads DFQATT; CDR2 reads SNEGSKA (reference sequence). CDR3 sequence (DNA): TGCAGTGCTAGCGGAGGGACTAGGAACGAGCAGTACTTC. This codes for CSASGGTRNEQYF.

This clonotype was recorded a few times. V is TRBV28 and J is TRBJ2-7; TRBD1 matches at 8 bases. V lost 4 bases to trimming and J lost 1 base; unmatched junction nucleotides: 6. CDR1 is MDHEN and CDR2 is SYDVKM in the germline V gene. The CDR3 is 15 amino acids. The CDR3 DNA reads as TGTGCCAGCAGTTCAGCCGGGACAGGATCCTACGAGCAGTACTTC. Protein: CASSSAGTGSYEQYF.

The chain links TRBV6-2 or TRBV6-3 to TRBJ2-1, with 9 bases matching TRBD1. The V segment lost 5 bases and the J segment 4 bases; nucleotides outside the gene matches: 3. CDR1 is MNHEY and CDR2 is SVGEGT in the germline V gene. The CDR3 consists of 14 residues. The CDR3 coding sequence is TGTGCCAGCAGTGGACAGGGGTATTACAATGAGCAGTTCTTC. It specifies CASSGQGYYNEQFF.

The J gene is TRBJ2-5, the V gene TRBV7-9, with unresolved D. The J call may be faulty, since TRBJ2-7 better matches the DNA end. The CDR3 runs to 15 residues. Germline V gene sequence: CDR1 SEHNR, CDR2 FQNEAQ (reference sequence). CDR3 nucleotide sequence: TGTGCCAGCAGCTCCCCCAGGATGAGGTTAAGCGAGCAGTACTTC. It codes for CASSSPRMRLSEQYF.

This clonotype has more than one count but fewer than ten. This chain connects TRBV20-1 to TRBJ1-2, with 8 bases that match TRBD1. Per germline, CDR1 DFQATT and CDR2 SNEGSKA (reference sequence). Trimming removed 5 bases from V and 8 bases from J; junction bases left unmatched: 7. This CDR3 contains 12 residues. In nucleotides, the CDR3 is TGCAGTGCTTCGGACAGGGTCAACGGCTACACCTTC. Its translation is CSASDRVNGYTF.

On this clonotype: A junction end diverges from the germline sequence, so it may reflect a read error. The gene calls are TRBV28 and TRBJ2-5; 8 positions agree with TRBD1. This CDR3 has 15 residues. From germline, CDR1 is MDHEN and CDR2 SYDVKM. This CDR3 is CASSGQGPNVKTRYF. DNA for the CDR3: TGTGCCAGCAGTGGACAGGGCCCAAATGTAAAGACCCGGTACTTC.